This T cell receptor beta chain is drawn from a study of T cell repertoires in cytomegalovirus infection. Study-level information: The public TCR beta signatures pointed to both CMV infection and matching HLA type. Study results and caveats: Predominance within the ex vivo response was attributable to HLA-C-restricted CMV-specific TCR beta clonotypes.

Turning to this clonotype: Its antigen remains unknown.

Germline-derived CDR1 and CDR2 are LNHNV and YYDKDF (reference sequence). V was pared by 0 bases and J by 6 bases, with 14 bases between. This CDR3 contains 16 residues. MiXCR, run by TCRdb on the reads, gives a single entry per CDR3 protein. The profile shows about 900,000 distinct CDR3 sequences, more than 25% of them singletons. The V gene is TRBV15, the J gene TRBJ2-2; possible D gene TRBD1, 5 bases. This sequence was found in a human donor in good health (CMV status not recorded). Some clones in this sample may be carry-over from other donors' samples. The specimen was cultured CD8+ T cells from PBMCs, collected from culture after CMV antigen stimulation. The CDR3 nucleotides are TGTGCCACCAGCAGAGAACAGGAACTCTCGGCCGGGGAGCTGTTTTTT. It encodes CATSREQELSAGELFF. The full variable domain, with the rest looked up from reference TRBV15 and TRBJ2-2, is DAMVIQNPRYQVTQFGKPVTLSCSQTLNHNVMYWYQQKSSQAPKLLFHYYDKDFNNEADTPDNFQSRRPNTSFCFLDIRSPGLGDTAMYLCATSREQELSAGELFFGEGSRLTVL.